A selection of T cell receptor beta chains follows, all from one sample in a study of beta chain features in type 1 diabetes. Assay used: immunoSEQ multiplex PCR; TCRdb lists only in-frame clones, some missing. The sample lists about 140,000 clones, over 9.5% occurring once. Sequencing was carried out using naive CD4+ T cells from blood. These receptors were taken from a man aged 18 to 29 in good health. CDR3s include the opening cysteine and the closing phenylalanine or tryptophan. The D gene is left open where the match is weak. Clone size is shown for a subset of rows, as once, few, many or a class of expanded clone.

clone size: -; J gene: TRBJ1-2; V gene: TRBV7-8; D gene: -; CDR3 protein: CASSRDSQVTYGYTF; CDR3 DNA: TGTGCCAGCAGCCGTGACAGCCAGGTGACCTATGGCTACACCTTC
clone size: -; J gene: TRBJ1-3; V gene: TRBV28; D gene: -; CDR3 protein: CASRGQSSGNTIYF; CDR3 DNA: TGTGCCAGCCGCGGACAGTCTTCTGGAAACACCATATATTTT
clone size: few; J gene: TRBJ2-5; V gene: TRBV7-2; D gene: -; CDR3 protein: CASSLGLSRETQYF; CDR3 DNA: TGTGCCAGCAGCTTGGGACTTAGTCGAGAGACCCAGTACTTC
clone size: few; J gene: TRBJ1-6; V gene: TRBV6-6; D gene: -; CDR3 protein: CASKQGSYNSPLHF; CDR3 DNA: TGTGCCAGCAAGCAGGGCTCCTATAATTCACCCCTCCACTTT
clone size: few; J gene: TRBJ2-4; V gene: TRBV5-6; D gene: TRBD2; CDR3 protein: CASSLMGLAGRLAKNIQYF; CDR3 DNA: TGTGCCAGCAGCTTAATGGGACTAGCGGGCCGATTAGCCAAAAACATTCAGTACTTC
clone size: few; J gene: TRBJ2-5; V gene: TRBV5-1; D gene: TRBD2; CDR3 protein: CASQVSGVTLGETQYF; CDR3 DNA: TGCGCCAGCCAAGTAAGCGGGGTCACTTTGGGAGAGACCCAGTACTTC
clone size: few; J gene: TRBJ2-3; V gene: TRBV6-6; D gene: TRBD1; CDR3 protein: CASSNPRTGSTDTQYF; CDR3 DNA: TGTGCCAGCAGTAACCCTCGGACAGGGAGTACAGATACGCAGTATTTT
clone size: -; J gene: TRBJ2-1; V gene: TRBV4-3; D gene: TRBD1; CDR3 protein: CASSHRQDRGVSDEQFF; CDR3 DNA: TGCGCCAGCAGCCACCGCCAGGACAGGGGGGTTTCGGATGAGCAGTTCTTC
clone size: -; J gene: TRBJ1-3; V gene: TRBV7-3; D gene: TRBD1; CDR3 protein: CASSLGTGVGNTIYF; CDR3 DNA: TGTGCCAGCAGCTTAGGGACAGGGGTTGGAAACACCATATATTTT
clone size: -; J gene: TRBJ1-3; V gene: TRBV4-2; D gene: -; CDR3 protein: CASSQEVVSGGTIYF; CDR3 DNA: TGTGCCAGCAGCCAAGAAGTGGTCTCGGGGGGTACCATATATTTT
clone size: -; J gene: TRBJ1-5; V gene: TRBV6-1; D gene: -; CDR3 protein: CASSAQSNQPQHF; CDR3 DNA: TGTGCCAGCAGTGCGCAGAGCAATCAGCCCCAGCATTTT
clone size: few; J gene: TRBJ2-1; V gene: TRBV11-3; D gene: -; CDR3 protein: CASSSVVNEQFF; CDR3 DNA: TGTGCCAGCAGCTCAGTGGTGAATGAGCAGTTCTTC
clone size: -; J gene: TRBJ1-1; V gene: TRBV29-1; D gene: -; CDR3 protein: CSVVEAEAFF; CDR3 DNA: TGCAGCGTTGTCGAGGCCGAAGCTTTCTTT
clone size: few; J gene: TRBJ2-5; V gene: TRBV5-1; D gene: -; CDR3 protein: CASSLAIGARAAQYF; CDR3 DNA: TGCGCCAGCAGCCTCGCCATCGGAGCGAGAGCGGCCCAGTACTTC
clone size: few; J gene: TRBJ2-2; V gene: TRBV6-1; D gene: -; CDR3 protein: CASSEGWGRQNTGELFF; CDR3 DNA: TGTGCCAGCAGTGAAGGCTGGGGCAGGCAGAACACCGGGGAGCTGTTTTTT
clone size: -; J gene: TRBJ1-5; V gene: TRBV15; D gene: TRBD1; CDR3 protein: CATSKGRGEQPQHF; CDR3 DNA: TGTGCCACCAGCAAGGGCAGGGGGGAACAGCCCCAGCATTTT
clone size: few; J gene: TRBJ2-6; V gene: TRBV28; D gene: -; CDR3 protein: CATHWRGGANVLTF; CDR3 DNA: TGTGCCACCCATTGGCGCGGTGGGGCCAACGTCCTGACTTTC
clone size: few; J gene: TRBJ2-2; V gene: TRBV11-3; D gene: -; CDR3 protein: CASSPGGSRAGELFF; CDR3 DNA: TGTGCCAGCAGCCCGGGTGGGAGCCGGGCCGGGGAGCTGTTTTTT
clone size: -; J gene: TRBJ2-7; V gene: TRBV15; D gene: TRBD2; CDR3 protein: CATSRGSGFYEQYF; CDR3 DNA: TGTGCCACCAGCAGAGGTAGCGGGTTCTACGAGCAGTACTTC
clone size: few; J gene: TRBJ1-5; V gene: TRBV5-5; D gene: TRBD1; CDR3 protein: CASSFFVAGGAEQPQHF; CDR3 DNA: TGTGCCAGCAGCTTTTTCGTGGCAGGGGGCGCGGAGCAGCCCCAGCATTTT
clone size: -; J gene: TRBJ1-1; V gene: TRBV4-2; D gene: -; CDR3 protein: CASSQHGSMNTEAFF; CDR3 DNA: TGTGCCAGCAGCCAACACGGGAGCATGAACACTGAAGCTTTCTTT
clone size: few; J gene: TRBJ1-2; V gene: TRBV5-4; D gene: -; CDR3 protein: CASNTGGSGYTF; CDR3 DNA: TGTGCCAGCAACACGGGGGGGAGCGGCTACACCTTC
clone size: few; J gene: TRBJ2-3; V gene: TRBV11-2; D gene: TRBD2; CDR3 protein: CASSFTSGVPDTQYF; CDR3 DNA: TGTGCCAGCAGCTTTACTAGCGGGGTTCCAGATACGCAGTATTTT
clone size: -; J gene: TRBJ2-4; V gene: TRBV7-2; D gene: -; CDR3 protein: CASSPGLSGLSQYF; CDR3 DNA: TGTGCCAGCAGCCCGGGACTTAGTGGGCTTTCCCAGTACTTC
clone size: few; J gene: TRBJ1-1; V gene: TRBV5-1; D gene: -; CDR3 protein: CASSFTGSNTEAFF; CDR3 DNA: TGCGCCAGCAGCTTTACGGGTTCGAACACTGAAGCTTTCTTT
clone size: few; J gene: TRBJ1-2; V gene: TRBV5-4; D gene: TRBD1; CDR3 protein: CASKPDRPRGGYTF; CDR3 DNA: TGTGCCAGCAAACCGGACAGGCCTCGGGGAGGCTACACCTTC
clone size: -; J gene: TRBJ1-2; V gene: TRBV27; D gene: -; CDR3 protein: CASSLSPTGLNYGYTF; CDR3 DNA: TGTGCCAGCAGTTTATCCCCGACAGGCCTCAACTATGGCTACACCTTC
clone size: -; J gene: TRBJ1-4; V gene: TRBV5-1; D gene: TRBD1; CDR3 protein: CASSLTGGASEKLFF; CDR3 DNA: TGCGCCAGCAGCTTGACAGGGGGCGCGAGTGAAAAACTGTTTTTT
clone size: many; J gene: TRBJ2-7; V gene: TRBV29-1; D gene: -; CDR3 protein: CSVELSGGNEQYF; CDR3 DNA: TGCAGCGTTGAACTGTCGGGGGGCAACGAGCAGTACTTC
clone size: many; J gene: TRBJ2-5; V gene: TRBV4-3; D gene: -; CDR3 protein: CASSHGKQETQYF; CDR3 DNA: TGCGCCAGCAGCCACGGGAAACAAGAGACCCAGTACTTC
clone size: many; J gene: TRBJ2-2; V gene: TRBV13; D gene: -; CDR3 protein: CASSPDIVAGELFF; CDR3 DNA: TGTGCCAGCAGCCCAGACATCGTCGCCGGGGAGCTGTTTTTT
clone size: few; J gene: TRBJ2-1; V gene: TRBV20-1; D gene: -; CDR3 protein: CSAMGGNEQFF; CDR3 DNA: TGCAGTGCTATGGGGGGAAATGAGCAGTTCTTC
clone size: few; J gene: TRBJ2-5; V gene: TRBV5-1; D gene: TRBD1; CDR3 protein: CASSLAGQRQETQYF; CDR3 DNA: TGCGCCAGCAGCTTGGCGGGACAGAGACAAGAGACCCAGTACTTC
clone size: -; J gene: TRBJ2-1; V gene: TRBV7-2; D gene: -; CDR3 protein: CASSTRQNNEQFF; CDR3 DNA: TGTGCCAGCAGCACGCGACAGAACAATGAGCAGTTCTTC
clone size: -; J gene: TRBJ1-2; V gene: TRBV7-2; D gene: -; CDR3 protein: CASSSSGDLGYGYTF; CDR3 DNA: TGTGCCAGCAGCTCTTCGGGGGATCTAGGCTATGGCTACACCTTC
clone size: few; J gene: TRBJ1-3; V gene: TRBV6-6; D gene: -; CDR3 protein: CASSSSRQTPGNTIYF; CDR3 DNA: TGTGCCAGCAGTTCTTCTAGACAGACCCCTGGAAACACCATATATTTT
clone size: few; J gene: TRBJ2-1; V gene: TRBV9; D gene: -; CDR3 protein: CASSVSSGQWNEQFF; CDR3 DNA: TGTGCCAGCAGCGTAAGCTCAGGGCAGTGGAATGAGCAGTTCTTC
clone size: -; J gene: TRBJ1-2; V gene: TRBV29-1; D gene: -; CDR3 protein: CSVAARLANYGYTF; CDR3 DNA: TGCAGCGTTGCAGCCAGACTCGCTAACTATGGCTACACCTTC
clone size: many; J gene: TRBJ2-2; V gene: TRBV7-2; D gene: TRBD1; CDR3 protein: CASSGDRVNTGELFF; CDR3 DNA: TGTGCCAGCAGCGGGGACAGGGTGAACACCGGGGAGCTGTTTTTT
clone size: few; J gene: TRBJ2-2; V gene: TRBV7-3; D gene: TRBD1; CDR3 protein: CASSSTGQGGPGELFF; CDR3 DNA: TGTGCCAGCAGCTCAACGGGACAGGGTGGGCCCGGGGAGCTGTTTTTT
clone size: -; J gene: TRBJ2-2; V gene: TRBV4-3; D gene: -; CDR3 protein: CASSQDRRRVNTGELFF; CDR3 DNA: TGCGCCAGCAGCCAAGATCGTCGCAGGGTGAACACCGGGGAGCTGTTTTTT
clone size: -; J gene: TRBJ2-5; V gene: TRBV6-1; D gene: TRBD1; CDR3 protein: CASTAQGAIETQYF; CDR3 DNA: TGTGCCAGCACCGCACAGGGGGCAATAGAGACCCAGTACTTC
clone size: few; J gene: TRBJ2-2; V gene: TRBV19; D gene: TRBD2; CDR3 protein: CASSLWTSGELFF; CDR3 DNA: TGTGCCAGTAGTTTATGGACTAGCGGGGAGCTGTTTTTT
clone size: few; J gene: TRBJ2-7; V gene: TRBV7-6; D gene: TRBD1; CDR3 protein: CASSPRDRGYEQYF; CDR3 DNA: TGTGCCAGCAGCCCAAGGGACAGGGGGTACGAGCAGTACTTC
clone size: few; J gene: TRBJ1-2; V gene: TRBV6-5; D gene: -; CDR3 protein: CASIGSNGYTF; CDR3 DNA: TGTGCCAGCATCGGGAGCAATGGCTACACCTTC
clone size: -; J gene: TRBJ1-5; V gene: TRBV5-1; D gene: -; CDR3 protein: CASSLGGSNQPQHF; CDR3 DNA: TGCGCCAGCAGCTTAGGGGGAAGCAATCAGCCCCAGCATTTT
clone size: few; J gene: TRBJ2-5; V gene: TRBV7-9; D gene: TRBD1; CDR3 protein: CASSLEGTGGQYF; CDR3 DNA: TGTGCCAGCAGCTTAGAGGGGACAGGTGGCCAGTACTTC
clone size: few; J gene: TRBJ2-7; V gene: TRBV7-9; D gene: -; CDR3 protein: CASSLLGIPSYEQYF; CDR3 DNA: TGTGCCAGCAGCTTGCTGGGCATCCCGTCCTACGAGCAGTACTTC